Listed here are 10 T cell receptor beta chains from one sample, sequenced in a study of T cells in Graves' hyperthyroidism and ophthalmopathy. RNA transcripts were the template for amplifying TCR beta CDR3 regions. RT-PCR in the first round (using the HTBI primer set) targeted the TCR CDR3. TCRdb reprocessed the multiplex PCR reads with MiXCR, giving one entry per CDR3 protein. The profile covers 400,000 to 600,000 distinct CDR3 sequences, with 16% appearing a single time and 25% to 30% taken by the ten largest. The material sequenced was blood. The receptors shown here come from a woman in her twenties or thirties with Graves' ophthalmopathy.

This clonotype was found a few times. The V and J genes are TRBV11-2 and TRBJ2-4, with D hard to call. The CDR3 runs 14 residues. Deletions cut 2 bases from V and 9 bases from J, with 14 bases between. Germline-derived CDR1 and CDR2 are SGHAT and FQNNGV. CDR3: CASSLYAGDGIQYF. In DNA, the CDR3 is TGTGCCAGCAGCTTATATGCAGGAGATGGCATTCAGTACTTC.

At least ten counts were recorded for this clonotype. The chain carries TRBV3-1 and TRBJ2-1; D is uncertain. Between the trimmed V and J ends, which lost 0 bases and 0 bases, there was a span of 15 bases. Germline lookup yields CDR1 LGHDT and CDR2 YNNKEL (reference sequence). This CDR3 has 18 residues. CDR3 protein: CASSQEGFGSGSYNEQFF. In DNA, the CDR3 is TGTGCCAGCAGCCAAGAAGGGTTCGGCTCTGGCTCCTACAATGAGCAGTTCTTC.

Ten or more counts support this clonotype. This rearrangement joins TRBV11-1 to TRBJ2-7, with TRBD2 matching over 9 bases. The CDR3 extends over 17 amino acids. Trimming cost V 3 bases and J 3 bases; bases outside gene matches: 12. Germline CDR1 reads SGHAT; CDR2 reads FQDESV (reference sequence). Here the CDR3 DNA reads TGTGCCAGCAGCTTGTCTAGCGGGATAATCAAGATCTACGAGCAGTACTTC. It specifies CASSLSSGIIKIYEQYF.

This clonotype occurred many times. The chain couples TRBV12-3 or TRBV12-4 to TRBJ2-7; no clear D. The CDR3 has 15 residues. Deletions cut 5 bases from V and 0 bases from J, with 14 bases between. CDR3 sequence: CASSPSRRSSYEQYF. The CDR3 coding sequence is TGTGCCAGCAGTCCCTCCAGGCGGAGCTCCTACGAGCAGTACTTC.

This clonotype was counted only a few times. The chain uses TRBV12-3 or TRBV12-4 and TRBJ1-5; 7 bases match TRBD1. CDR3 length: 14 amino acids. V lost 5 bases, J lost 6 bases, and 7 bases stayed unmatched. CDR3 in amino acids: CASSQSGGSQPQHF. The CDR3 DNA reads TGTGCCAGCAGTCAATCAGGGGGGAGTCAGCCCCAGCATTTT.

This clonotype was seen at least ten times. The chain uses TRBV16 and TRBJ2-7, with TRBD2 matching 7 bases. Germline-derived CDR1 and CDR2 are KGHSY and FQNENV. Trimming cost V 3 bases and J 2 bases; bases outside gene matches: 22. The length of the CDR3 is 20 residues. The CDR3 loop reads CASSHHGPQRDRSITYEQYF. CDR3 nucleotide sequence: TGTGCCAGCAGCCACCACGGCCCCCAGCGGGACCGCTCTATTACCTACGAGCAGTACTTC. Combining the CDR3 with reference TRBV16 and TRBJ2-7 gives the whole variable domain GEEVAQTPKHLVRGEGQKAKLYCAPIKGHSYVFWYQQVLKNEFKFLISFQNENVFDETGMPKERFSAKCLPNSPCSLEIQATKLEDSAVYFCASSHHGPQRDRSITYEQYFGPGTRLTVT.

This clonotype occurred many times. The chain is built from TRBV7-2 and TRBJ2-7; D remains ambiguous. The germline V gene encodes CDR1 SGHTA and CDR2 FQGNSA. CDR3 length equals 11 residues. With 4 bases removed from V and 7 bases from J, the gap between germline ends came to 8 bases. The CDR3 coding sequence is TGTGCCAGCAGCTCCCGTCGGGAGCAGTACTTC. As protein: CASSSRREQYF.

J is TRBJ1-4 and V is TRBV15; tentatively, D is TRBD1 (5 bases). Per germline, CDR1 LNHNV and CDR2 YYDKDF (reference sequence). This CDR3 comprises 16 residues. With 0 bases removed from V and 4 bases from J, the gap between germline ends came to 12 bases. The CDR3 DNA reads TGTGCCACCAGCAGAGAGGGGGGGGGGTTTAATGAAAAACTGTTTTTT. As protein: CATSREGGGFNEKLFF.

The V and J genes are TRBV7-2 and TRBJ2-7; the D call may be TRBD1 or TRBD2 (5 bases each). Per the germline V gene, CDR1 is SGHTA and CDR2 is FQGNSA. CDR3 size: 15 residues. V was clipped by 1 base and J by 3 bases, with 13 bases between them. CDR3 sequence reads: CASSLGGTTSYEQYF. CDR3 DNA: TGTGCCAGCAGCTTAGGAGGGACCACCAGCTACGAGCAGTACTTC. Filled out from reference TRBV7-2 and TRBJ2-7, the complete variable domain reads GAGVSQSPSNKVTEKGKDVELRCDPISGHTALYWYRQSLGQGLEFLIYFQGNSAPDKSGLPSDRFSAERTGGSVSTLTIQRTQQEDSAVYLCASSLGGTTSYEQYFGPGTRLTVT.

V is TRBV20-1 and J is TRBJ1-4, with 7 bases that match TRBD1. Germline V CDR1 and CDR2: DFQATT, SNEGSKA (reference sequence). The CDR3 runs 12 residues. The CDR3 protein is CRAGQTVEKLFF. The DNA of the CDR3 is TGCAGGGCGGGACAGACCGTTGAGAAACTGTTTTTT.